The entry that follows covers one T cell receptor (beta chain) sequence. It has no known antigen specificity. Base qualities were left out, and no much larger clone turns up one base away. The immunoSEQ Assay, a bias-controlled multiplex PCR, was used to amplify TCRbeta CDR3 regions from genomic DNA. Per the original workflow: The number of nucleated cells in each sample was estimated by amplification of reference gene primers within the assay. Sequence reads were collapsed and filtered to measure the absolute abundance of every unique TCRbeta CDR3 rearrangement. For each sample, productive Simpson clonality was calculated as the square root of Simpson's diversity index across productive rearrangements. Sourced from immuneACCESS, this table was stored by TCRdb with only in-frame sequences that have V and J called. A share of the clones is absent; for the studies checked, an unresolved V gene accounts for under half, and the remainder has no known explanation. Clone size and the V and J calls come from that table; the DNA yielded D and trimming. This sample holds under 250,000 clones; around 82% were observed only once. The ten largest clones represent 4.4% of the sample.

This specimen comes from a study of blood T cell repertoires in COVID-19 (dated by TCRdb to 2019 to 2021). Study-level background: Samples covering the acute and convalescent phases of COVID-19 were provided by collaborators in the United States, Italy and Spain. Nearly every sample came with metadata listing a de-identified subject ID, COVID-19 status, age in years and sex. The repertoires were made available in a free public database intended to serve as a resource for research on the immune response to SARS-CoV-2. Samples came from the ongoing ImmuneRACE study (first 160 participants) plus 1,254 subjects from 6 global collaborators. Deeply sampled blood TCRbeta repertoires from subjects exposed to, actively infected with, or recovered from COVID-19 were included in the dataset. Where available, HLA class I and class II types were taken from metadata supplied by the sample provider and were not determined by assay-based typing. The material from the prospective study consisted of cDNA or gDNA derived from T cells, B-cell-depleted T cells, or PBMCs.

Whole blood was collected in K2EDTA tubes by collaborating institutions according to the institutions' own protocols. Collaborator samples were shipped for TCRbeta analysis as frozen whole blood, isolated PBMCs, or DNA extracted from either sample type. From a lookup of the germline V gene (reference sequence), CDR1 and CDR2 are LNHDA and SQIVND. Unmatched junction bases come to 10, with V trimmed by 6 bases and J by 4 bases. The cysteine opens and the phenylalanine closes a CDR3 of 15 amino acids. The retained sequence is limited to the CDR3, 45 bases, with the frame set at the first base. Broad study findings and their caveats: The amount of clinical and demographic metadata varied by source and participant and was provided uncurated.

The sequenced sample consisted of peripheral blood. The chain is assembled from TRBV19 and TRBJ1-2, and TRBD1 aligns with 8 junction nucleotides. The clonotype originates from a middle-aged man with active or convalescent COVID-19. The CDR3 protein sequence reads: CASRNTGGGLYGYTF. In nucleotide form, the sequence is TGTGCCAGTAGGAATACAGGGGGAGGTCTCTATGGCTACACCTTC.